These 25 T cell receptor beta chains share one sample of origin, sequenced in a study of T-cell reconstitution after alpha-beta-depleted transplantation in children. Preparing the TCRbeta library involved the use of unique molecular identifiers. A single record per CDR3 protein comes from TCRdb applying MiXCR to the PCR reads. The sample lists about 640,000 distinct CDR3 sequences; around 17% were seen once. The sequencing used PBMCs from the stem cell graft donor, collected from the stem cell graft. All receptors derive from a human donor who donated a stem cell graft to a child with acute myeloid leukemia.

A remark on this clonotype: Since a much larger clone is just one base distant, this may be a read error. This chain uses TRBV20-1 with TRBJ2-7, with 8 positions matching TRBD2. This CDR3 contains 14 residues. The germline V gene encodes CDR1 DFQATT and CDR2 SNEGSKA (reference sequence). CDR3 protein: CGAWGPGLAYEQYF. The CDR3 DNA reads TGCGGTGCGTGGGGCCCGGGACTAGCCTACGAGCAGTACTTC.

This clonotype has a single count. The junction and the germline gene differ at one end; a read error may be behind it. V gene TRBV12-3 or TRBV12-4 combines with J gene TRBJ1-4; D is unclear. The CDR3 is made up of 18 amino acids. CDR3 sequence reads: CASCFLAFDSQANEKLFF. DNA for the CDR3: TGTGCCAGCTGTTTTCTCGCCTTTGATTCGCAGGCTAATGAAAAACTGTTTTTT.

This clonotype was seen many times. CDR3 protein: CAWDHRLLWNTEAFF. Here the CDR3 DNA reads TGTGCCTGGGACCACAGGCTATTGTGGAACACTGAAGCTTTCTTT. The chain carries TRBV30 and TRBJ1-1; D is possibly TRBD1 (5 bases). V dropped 5 bases and J dropped 1 base, with 17 bases sitting between them. The CDR3 length is 15 residues. The germline gives CDR1 GTSNPN, CDR2 SVGIG (reference sequence). Based on the CDR3 plus reference TRBV30 and TRBJ1-1, the full variable domain is SQTIHQWPATLVQPVGSPLSLECTVEGTSNPNLYWYRQAAGRGLQLLFYSVGIGQISSEVPQNLSASRPQDRQFILSSKKLLLSDSGFYLCAWDHRLLWNTEAFFGQGTRLTVV.

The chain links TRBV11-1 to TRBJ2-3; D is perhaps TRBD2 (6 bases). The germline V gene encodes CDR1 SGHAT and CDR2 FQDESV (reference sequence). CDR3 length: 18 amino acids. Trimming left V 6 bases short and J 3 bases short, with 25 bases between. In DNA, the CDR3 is TGTGCCAGCAGACAAGCGGGTCGTTGGCAGGGAAGAACAGATACGCAGTATTTT. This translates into CASRQAGRWQGRTDTQYF.

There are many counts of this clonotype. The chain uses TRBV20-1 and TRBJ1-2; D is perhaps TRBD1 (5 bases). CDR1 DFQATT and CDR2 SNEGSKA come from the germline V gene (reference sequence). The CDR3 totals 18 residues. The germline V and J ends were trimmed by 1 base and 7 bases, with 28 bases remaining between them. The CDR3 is CSARVATGRVRTMRGYTF. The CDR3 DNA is TGCAGTGCTAGAGTTGCCACAGGTCGGGTCAGGACAATGCGTGGCTACACCTTC.

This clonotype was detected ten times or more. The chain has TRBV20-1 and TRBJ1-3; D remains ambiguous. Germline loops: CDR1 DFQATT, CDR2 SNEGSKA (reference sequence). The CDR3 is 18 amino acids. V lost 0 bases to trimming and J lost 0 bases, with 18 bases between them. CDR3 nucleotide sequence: TGCAGTGCTAGAGATATGGCGGATGCTCTATTCTCTGGAAACACCATATATTTT. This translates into CSARDMADALFSGNTIYF.

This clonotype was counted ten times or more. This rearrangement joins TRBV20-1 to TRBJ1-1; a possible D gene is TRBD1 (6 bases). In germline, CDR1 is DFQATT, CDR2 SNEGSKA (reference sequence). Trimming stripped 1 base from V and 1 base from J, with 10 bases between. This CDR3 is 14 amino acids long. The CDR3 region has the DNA TGCAGTGCTAGAGTAGGGGGGCCGAACACTGAAGCTTTCTTT. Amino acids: CSARVGGPNTEAFF.

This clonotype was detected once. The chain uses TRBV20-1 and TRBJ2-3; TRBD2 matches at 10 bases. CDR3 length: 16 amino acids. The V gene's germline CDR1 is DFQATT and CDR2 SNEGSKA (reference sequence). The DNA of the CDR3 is TGCTGCTCCGATAGCGGGGGGCCTATCTTCACAGATACGCAGTATTTT. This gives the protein CCSDSGGPIFTDTQYF.

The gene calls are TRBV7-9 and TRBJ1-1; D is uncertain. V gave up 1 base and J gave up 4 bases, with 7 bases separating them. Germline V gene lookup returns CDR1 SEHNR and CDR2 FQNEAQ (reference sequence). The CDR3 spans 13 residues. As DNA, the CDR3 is TGTGCCAGCAGCTTAGAGGAGGGCACTGAAGCTTTCTTT. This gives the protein CASSLEEGTEAFF.

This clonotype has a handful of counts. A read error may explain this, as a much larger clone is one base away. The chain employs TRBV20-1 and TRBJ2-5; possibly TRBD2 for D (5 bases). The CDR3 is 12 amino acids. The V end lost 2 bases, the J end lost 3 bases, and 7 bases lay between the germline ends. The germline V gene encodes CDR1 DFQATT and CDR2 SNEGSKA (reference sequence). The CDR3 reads CSARLAEETQYF. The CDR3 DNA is TGCAGTGCTAGACTAGCAGAAGAGACCCAGTACTTC.

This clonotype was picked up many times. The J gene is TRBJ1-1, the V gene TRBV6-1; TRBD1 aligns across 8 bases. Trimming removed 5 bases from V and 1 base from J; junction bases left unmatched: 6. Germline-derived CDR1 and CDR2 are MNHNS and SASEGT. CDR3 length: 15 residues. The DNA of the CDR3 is TGTGCCAGCAGTCTCAAAGGGACAGGGAACACTGAAGCTTTCTTT. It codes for CASSLKGTGNTEAFF.

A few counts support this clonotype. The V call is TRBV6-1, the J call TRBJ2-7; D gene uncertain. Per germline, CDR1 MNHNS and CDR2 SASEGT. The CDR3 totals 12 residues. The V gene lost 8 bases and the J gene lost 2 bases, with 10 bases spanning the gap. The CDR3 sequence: CASGLGTYEQYV. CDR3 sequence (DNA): TGTGCCAGCGGCCTCGGAACCTACGAGCAGTACGTC.

The CDR3 is CASSLGSGPRNYNEQFF. CDR3 bases: TGTGCCAGCAGCCTAGGATCGGGCCCCCGGAACTACAATGAGCAGTTCTTC. The gene calls are TRBV7-6 and TRBJ2-1; D call uncertain. V was cut by 5 bases and J by 3 bases, with 20 bases left in between. Germline values: CDR1 SGHVS, CDR2 FNYEAQ. The CDR3 has 17 amino acids.

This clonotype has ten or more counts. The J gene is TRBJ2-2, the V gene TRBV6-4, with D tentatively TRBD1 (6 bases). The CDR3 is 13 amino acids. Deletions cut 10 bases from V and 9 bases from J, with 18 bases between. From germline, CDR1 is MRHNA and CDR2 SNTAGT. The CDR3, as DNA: TGTGCCACACCTGGGGGCCGCATCTGGGAGCTGTTTTTT. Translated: CATPGGRIWELFF.

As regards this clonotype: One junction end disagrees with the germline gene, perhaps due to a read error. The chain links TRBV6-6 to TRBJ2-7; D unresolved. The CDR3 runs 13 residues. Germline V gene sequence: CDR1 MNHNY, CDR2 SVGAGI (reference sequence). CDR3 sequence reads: CASSFLGFYELYF. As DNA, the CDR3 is TGTGCCAGCAGCTTTTTGGGATTCTACGAGCTGTACTTC.

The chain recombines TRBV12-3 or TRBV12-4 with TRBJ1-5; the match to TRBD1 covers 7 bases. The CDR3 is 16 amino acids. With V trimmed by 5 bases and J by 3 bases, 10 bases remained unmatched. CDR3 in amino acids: CASSPPGQAVNQPQHF. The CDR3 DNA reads TGTGCCAGCAGTCCCCCCGGACAGGCCGTCAATCAGCCCCAGCATTTT.

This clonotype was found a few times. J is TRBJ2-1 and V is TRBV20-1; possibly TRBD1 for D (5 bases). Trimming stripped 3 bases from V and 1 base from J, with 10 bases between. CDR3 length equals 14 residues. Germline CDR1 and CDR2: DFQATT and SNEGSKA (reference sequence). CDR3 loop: CSASGRTSYNEQFF. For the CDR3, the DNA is TGCAGTGCTAGCGGGCGGACATCCTACAATGAGCAGTTCTTC.

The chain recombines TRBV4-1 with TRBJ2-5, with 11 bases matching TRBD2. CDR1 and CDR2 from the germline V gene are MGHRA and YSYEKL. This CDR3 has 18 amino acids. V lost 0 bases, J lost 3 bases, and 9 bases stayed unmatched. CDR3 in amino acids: CASSQDPSGGFLEETQYF. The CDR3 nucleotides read TGCGCCAGCAGCCAAGATCCTAGCGGGGGGTTTCTGGAAGAGACCCAGTACTTC.

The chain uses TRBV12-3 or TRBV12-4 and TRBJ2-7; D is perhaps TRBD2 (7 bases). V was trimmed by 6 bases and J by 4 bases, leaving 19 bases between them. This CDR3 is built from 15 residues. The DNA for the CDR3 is TGTGCCAGCAGCCCCCGGGGGGCCGGGTATTACGAGCAGTACTTC. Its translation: CASSPRGAGYYEQYF.

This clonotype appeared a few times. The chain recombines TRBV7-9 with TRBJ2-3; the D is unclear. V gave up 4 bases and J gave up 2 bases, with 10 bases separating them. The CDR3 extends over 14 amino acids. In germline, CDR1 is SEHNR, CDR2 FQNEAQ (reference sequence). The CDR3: CASSSLKVTDTQYF. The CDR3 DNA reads TGTGCCAGCAGCTCGCTGAAGGTCACAGATACGCAGTATTTT.

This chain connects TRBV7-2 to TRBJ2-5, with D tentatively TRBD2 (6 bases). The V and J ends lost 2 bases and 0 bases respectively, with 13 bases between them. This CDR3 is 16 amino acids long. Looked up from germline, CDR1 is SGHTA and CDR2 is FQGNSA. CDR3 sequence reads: CASSLRSGAYQETQYF. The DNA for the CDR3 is TGTGCCAGCAGCTTACGTAGCGGAGCGTACCAAGAGACCCAGTACTTC. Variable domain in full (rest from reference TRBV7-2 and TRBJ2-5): GAGVSQSPSNKVTEKGKDVELRCDPISGHTALYWYRQSLGQGLEFLIYFQGNSAPDKSGLPSDRFSAERTGGSVSTLTIQRTQQEDSAVYLCASSLRSGAYQETQYFGPGTRLLVL.

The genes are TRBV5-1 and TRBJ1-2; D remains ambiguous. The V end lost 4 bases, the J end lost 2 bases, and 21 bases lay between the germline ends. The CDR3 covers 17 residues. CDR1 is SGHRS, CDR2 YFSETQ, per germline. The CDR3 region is CASSLEVLANRNYGYTF. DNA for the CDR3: TGCGCCAGCAGCCTGGAGGTATTGGCGAACAGAAACTATGGCTACACCTTC. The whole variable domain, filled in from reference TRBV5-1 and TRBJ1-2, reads KAGVTQTPRYLIKTRGQQVTLSCSPISGHRSVSWYQQTPGQGLQFLFEYFSETQRNKGNFPGRFSGRQFSNSRSEMNVSTLELGDSALYLCASSLEVLANRNYGYTFGSGTRLTVV.

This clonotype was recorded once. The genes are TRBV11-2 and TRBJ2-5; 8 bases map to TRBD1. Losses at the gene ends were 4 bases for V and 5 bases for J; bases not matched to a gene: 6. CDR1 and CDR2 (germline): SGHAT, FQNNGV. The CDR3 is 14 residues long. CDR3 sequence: CASSYGQGMETQYF. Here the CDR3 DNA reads TGTGCCAGCAGCTACGGACAGGGAATGGAGACCCAGTACTTC. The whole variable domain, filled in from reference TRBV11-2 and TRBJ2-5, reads EAGVAQSPRYKIIEKRQSVAFWCNPISGHATLYWYQQILGQGPKLLIQFQNNGVVDDSQLPKDRFSAERLKGVDSTLKIQPAKLEDSAVYLCASSYGQGMETQYFGPGTRLLVL.

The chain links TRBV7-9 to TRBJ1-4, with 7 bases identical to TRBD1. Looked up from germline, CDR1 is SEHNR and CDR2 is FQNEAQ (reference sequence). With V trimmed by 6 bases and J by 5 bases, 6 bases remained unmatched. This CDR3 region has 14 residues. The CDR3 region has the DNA TGTGCCAGCAGTACAGGGGAGGGGAATGAAAAACTGTTTTTT. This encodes CASSTGEGNEKLFF.

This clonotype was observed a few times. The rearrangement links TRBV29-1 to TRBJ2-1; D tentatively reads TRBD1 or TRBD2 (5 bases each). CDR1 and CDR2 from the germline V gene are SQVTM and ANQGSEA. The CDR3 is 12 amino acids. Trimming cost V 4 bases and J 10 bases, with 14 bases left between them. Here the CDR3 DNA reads TGCAGCGTTGGAAGCAGGGACCGAGAGCAGTTCTTC. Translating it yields CSVGSRDREQFF.